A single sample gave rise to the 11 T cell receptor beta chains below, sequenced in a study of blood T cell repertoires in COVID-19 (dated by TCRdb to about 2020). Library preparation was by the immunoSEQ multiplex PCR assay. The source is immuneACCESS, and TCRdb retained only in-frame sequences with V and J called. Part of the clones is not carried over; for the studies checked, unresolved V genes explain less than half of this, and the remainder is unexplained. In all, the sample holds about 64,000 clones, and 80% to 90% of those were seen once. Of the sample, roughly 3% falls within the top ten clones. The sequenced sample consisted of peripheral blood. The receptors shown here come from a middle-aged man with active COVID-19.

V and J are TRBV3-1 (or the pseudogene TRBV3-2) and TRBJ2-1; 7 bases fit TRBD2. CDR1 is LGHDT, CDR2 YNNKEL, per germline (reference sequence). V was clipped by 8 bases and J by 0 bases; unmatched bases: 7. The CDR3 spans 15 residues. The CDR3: CASSAGKSSYNEQFF. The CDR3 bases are TGTGCCAGCTCAGCGGGGAAAAGCTCCTACAATGAGCAGTTCTTC.

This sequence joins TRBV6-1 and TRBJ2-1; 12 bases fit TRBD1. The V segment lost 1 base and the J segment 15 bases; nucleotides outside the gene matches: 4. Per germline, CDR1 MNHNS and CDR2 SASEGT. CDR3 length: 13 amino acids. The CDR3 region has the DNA TGTGCCAGCAGTGAAGGGGGACAGGGGGCGCCGTTCTTC. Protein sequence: CASSEGGQGAPFF.

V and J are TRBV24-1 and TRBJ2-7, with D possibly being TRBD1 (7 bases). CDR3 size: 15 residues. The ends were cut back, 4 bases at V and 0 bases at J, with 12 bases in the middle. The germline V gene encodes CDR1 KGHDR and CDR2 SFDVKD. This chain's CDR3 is CATSDGGQPSYEQYF. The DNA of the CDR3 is TGTGCCACCAGTGACGGGGGACAGCCCTCCTACGAGCAGTACTTC.

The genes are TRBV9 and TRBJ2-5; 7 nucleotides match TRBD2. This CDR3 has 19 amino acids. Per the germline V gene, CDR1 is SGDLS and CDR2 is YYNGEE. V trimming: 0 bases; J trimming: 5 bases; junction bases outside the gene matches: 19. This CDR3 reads CASSVADPPRGENGETQYF. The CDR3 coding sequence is TGTGCCAGCAGCGTAGCGGACCCTCCCCGGGGGGAGAATGGGGAGACCCAGTACTTC.

The CDR3 is CASSARADRDYEQYF. The CDR3 DNA sequence: TGTGCCAGCAGCGCGAGGGCGGACAGGGACTACGAGCAGTACTTC. The J gene is TRBJ2-7, the V gene TRBV11-2, with TRBD1 identical over 8 bases. CDR1 and CDR2 from the germline V gene are SGHAT and FQNNGV. The CDR3 consists of 15 residues. V was clipped by 5 bases and J by 3 bases; unmatched bases: 9.

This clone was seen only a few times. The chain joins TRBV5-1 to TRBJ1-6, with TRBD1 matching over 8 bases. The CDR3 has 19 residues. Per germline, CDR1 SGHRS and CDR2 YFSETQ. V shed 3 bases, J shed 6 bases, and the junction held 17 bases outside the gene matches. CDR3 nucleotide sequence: TGCGCCAGCAGCTGGATTGCAGGGGGCGGAGGCGACCTTAATTCACCCCTCCACTTT. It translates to CASSWIAGGGGDLNSPLHF.

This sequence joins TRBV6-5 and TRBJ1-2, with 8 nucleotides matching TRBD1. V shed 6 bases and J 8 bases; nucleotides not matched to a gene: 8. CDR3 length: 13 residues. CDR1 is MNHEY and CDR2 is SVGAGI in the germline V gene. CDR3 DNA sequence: TGTGCCAGCAGCCAGGGGGCGCCCGGGGGCTACACCTTC. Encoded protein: CASSQGAPGGYTF.

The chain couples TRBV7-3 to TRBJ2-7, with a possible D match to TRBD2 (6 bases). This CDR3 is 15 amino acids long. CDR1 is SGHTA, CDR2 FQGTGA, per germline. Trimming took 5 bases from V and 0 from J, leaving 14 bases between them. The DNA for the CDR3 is TGTGCCAGCAGCCCGTCGCGGGGAAGCTCCTACGAGCAGTACTTC. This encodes CASSPSRGSSYEQYF. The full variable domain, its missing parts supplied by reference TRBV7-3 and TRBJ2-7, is GAGVSQTPSNKVTEKGKYVELRCDPISGHTALYWYRQSLGQGPEFLIYFQGTGAADDSGLPNDRFFAVRPEGSVSTLKIQRTERGDSAVYLCASSPSRGSSYEQYFGPGTRLTVT.

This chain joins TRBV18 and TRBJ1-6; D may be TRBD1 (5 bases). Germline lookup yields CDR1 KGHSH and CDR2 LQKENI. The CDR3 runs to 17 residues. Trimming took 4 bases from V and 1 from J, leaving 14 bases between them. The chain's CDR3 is CASSQARDRSYNSPLHF. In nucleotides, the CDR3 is TGTGCCAGCTCACAGGCCAGGGATAGGTCCTATAATTCACCCCTCCACTTT.

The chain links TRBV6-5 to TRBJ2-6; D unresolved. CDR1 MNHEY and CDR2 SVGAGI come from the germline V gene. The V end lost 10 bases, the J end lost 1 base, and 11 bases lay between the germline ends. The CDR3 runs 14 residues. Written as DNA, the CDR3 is TGTGCCACCCGAACAGAATCTGGGGCCAACGTCCTGACTTTC. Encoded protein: CATRTESGANVLTF.

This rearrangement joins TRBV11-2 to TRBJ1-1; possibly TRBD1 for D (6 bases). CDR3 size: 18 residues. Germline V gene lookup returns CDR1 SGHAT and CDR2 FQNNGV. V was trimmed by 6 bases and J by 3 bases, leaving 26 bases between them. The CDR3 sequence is CASSSTGGLQGWDTEAFF. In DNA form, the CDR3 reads TGTGCCAGCAGTTCAACAGGCGGCCTGCAGGGGTGGGACACTGAAGCTTTCTTT. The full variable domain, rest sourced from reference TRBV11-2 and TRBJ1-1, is EAGVAQSPRYKIIEKRQSVAFWCNPISGHATLYWYQQILGQGPKLLIQFQNNGVVDDSQLPKDRFSAERLKGVDSTLKIQPAKLEDSAVYLCASSSTGGLQGWDTEAFFGQGTRLTVV.